This TCR beta chain was identified in a study of T cells in pancreatic ductal adenocarcinoma. Overall study findings and caveats: Tumor-versus-blood clonality comparisons may be biased toward lower tumor diversity.

Regarding this clone: The antigen remains unidentified.

The method was immunoSEQ multiplex PCR; TCRdb's version includes in-frame clones alone and lacks a portion of them. The sample holds about 97,000 clones, nearly 95% seen once. Surgery without prior neoadjuvant therapy was the treatment of the selected pancreatic ductal adenocarcinoma patients. From germline, CDR1 is SGHRS and CDR2 YFSETQ. This CDR3 contains 14 residues. The V and J ends lost 4 bases and 7 bases, in that order; junction bases with no gene match: 7. This sequence was found in a human donor with pancreatic ductal adenocarcinoma. The specimen sequenced was PBMCs. The J gene is TRBJ2-1, the V gene TRBV5-1; 8 positions match TRBD2. CDR3 sequence reads: CASSEAGVGNEQFF. For the CDR3, the DNA is TGCGCCAGCAGCGAAGCGGGAGTGGGAAATGAGCAGTTCTTC. The variable domain in full, with the rest retrieved from reference TRBV5-1 and TRBJ2-1, is KAGVTQTPRYLIKTRGQQVTLSCSPISGHRSVSWYQQTPGQGLQFLFEYFSETQRNKGNFPGRFSGRQFSNSRSEMNVSTLELGDSALYLCASSEAGVGNEQFFGPGTRLTVL.